This T cell receptor beta chain was recorded in a study of CD8+ T cells in alopecia areata. About the study: Oral tofacitinib, 5 to 10 mg twice daily, was given in an open-label trial. The study's findings and limits: Mice showed TCR sharing more clearly than patients did, possibly owing to HLA.

Sequencing relied on a cDNA template that was reverse transcribed from extracted RNA. Data came from immunoSEQ multiplex PCR; TCRdb stores just in-frame clones and leaves some out. The sample lists approximately 140,000 clones, roughly 86% seen once, with less than 15% in the top ten. About this clone itself: Its antigen is as yet unknown.

Germline V CDR1 and CDR2: SGDLS, YYNGEE. There are 13 residues in the CDR3. The V gene lost 4 bases and the J gene lost 4 bases, with 12 bases spanning the gap. This sample's treatment: oral pan-JAK inhibitor, 5-10 mg twice daily. The sequence was collected from a human donor with alopecia areata. The chain uses TRBV9 and TRBJ2-7; no clear D gene. The sequencing used CD8+ T cells sorted from blood, collected at week 4, from a patient treated with tofacitinib. DNA for the CDR3: TGTGCCAGCAGCCCGACCGAGGAATACGAGCAGTACTTC. Its protein product is CASSPTEEYEQYF.